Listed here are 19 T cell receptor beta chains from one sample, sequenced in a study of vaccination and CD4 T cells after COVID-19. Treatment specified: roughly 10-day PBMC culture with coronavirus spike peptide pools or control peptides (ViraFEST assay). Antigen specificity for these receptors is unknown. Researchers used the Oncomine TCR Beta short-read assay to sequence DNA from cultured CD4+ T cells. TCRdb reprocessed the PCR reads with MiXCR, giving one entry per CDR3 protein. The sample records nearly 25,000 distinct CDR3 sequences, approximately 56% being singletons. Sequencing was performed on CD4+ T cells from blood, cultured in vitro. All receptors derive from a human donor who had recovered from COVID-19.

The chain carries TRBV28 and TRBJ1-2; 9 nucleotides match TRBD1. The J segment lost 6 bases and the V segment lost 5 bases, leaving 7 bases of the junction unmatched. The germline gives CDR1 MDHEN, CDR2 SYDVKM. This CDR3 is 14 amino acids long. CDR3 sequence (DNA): TGTGCCAGCAGTAGTCGGGACAGGGCAAATGGCTACACCTTC. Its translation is CASSSRDRANGYTF.

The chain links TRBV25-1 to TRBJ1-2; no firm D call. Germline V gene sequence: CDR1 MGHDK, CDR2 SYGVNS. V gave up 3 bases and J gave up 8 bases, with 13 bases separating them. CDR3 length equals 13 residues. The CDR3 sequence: CASSDIREGGYTF. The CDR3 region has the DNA TGTGCCAGCAGTGATATACGGGAGGGAGGCTACACCTTC.

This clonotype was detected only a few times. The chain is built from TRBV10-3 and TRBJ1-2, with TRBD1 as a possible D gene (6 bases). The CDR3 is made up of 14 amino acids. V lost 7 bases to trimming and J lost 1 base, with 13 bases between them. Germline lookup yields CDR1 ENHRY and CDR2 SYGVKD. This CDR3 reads CAIKGGSLNYGYTF. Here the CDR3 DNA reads TGTGCCATCAAGGGGGGCAGCCTTAACTATGGCTACACCTTC.

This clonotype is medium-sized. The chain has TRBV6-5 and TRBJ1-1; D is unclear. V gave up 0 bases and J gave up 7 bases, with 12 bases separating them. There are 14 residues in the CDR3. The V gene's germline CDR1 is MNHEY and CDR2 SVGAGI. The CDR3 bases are TGTGCCAGCAGTTACTCGATCGAGGGAGGTGAAGCTTTCTTT. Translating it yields CASSYSIEGGEAFF.

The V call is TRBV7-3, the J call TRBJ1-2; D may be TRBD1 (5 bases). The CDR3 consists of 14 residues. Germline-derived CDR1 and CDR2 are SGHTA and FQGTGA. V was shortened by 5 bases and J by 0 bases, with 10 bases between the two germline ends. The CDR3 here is CASSGGNSNYGYTF. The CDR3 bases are TGTGCCAGCAGCGGGGGTAATTCTAACTATGGCTACACCTTC. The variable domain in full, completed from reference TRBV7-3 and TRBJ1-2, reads GAGVSQTPSNKVTEKGKYVELRCDPISGHTALYWYRQSLGQGPEFLIYFQGTGAADDSGLPNDRFFAVRPEGSVSTLKIQRTERGDSAVYLCASSGGNSNYGYTFGSGTRLTVV.

The CDR3 reads CASTESQSYNSPLHF. DNA for the CDR3: TGTGCCAGCACCGAATCTCAAAGTTATAATTCACCCCTCCACTTT. This chain links TRBV6-1 with TRBJ1-6; unclear D gene. V was cut by 7 bases and J by 4 bases, with 14 bases left in between. Germline loops: CDR1 MNHNS, CDR2 SASEGT. The length of the CDR3 is 15 residues.

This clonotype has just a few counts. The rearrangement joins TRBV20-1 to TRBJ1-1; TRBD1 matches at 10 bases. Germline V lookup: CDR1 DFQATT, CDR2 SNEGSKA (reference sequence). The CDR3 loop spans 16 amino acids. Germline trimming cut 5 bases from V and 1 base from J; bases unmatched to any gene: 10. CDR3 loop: CSALSGTGVSNTEAFF. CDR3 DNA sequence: TGCAGTGCTCTATCCGGGACAGGGGTTTCGAACACTGAAGCTTTCTTT.

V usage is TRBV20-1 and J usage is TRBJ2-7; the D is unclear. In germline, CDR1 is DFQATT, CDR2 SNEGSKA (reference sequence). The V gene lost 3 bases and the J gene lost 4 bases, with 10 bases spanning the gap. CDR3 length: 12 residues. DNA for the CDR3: TGCAGTGCTAGTCGGACCAGATACGAGCAGTACTTC. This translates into CSASRTRYEQYF.

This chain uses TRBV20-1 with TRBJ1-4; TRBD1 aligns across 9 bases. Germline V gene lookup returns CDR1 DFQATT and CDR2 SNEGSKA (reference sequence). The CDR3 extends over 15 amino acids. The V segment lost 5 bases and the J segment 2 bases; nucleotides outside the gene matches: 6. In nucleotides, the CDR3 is TGCAGTGCTGCAGAAGGGACAGGGACTAATGAAAAACTGTTTTTT. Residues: CSAAEGTGTNEKLFF.

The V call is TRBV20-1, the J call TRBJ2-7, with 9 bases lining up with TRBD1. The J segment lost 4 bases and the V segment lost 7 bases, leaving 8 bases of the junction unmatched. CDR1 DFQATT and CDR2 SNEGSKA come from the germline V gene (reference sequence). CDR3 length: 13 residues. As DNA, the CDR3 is TGCAGTGTCCCGGGACAGGGTTTATACGAGCAGTACTTC. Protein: CSVPGQGLYEQYF.

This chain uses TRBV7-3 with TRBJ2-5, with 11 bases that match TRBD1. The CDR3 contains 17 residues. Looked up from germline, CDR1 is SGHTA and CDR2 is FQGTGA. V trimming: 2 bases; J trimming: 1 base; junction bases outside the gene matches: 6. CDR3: CASSLGAGTGGQETQYF. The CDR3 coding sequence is TGTGCCAGCAGCTTAGGGGCCGGGACAGGGGGCCAAGAGACCCAGTACTTC.

Written as DNA, the CDR3 is TGTGCCAGCAGTTCGGCTGGACAAGAGACCCAGTACTTC. It specifies CASSSAGQETQYF. The V gene is TRBV27, the J gene TRBJ2-5, with D uncertain. Germline CDR1 MNHEY, CDR2 SMNVEV (reference sequence). Trimming shortened V by 4 bases and J by 2 bases, and 8 bases separated the two germline ends. This CDR3 spans 13 amino acids.

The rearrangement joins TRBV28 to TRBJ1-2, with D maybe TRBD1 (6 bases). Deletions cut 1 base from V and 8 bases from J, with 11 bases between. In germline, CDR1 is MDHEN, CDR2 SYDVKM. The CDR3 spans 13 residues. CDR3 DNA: TGTGCCAGCAGTTTATCAGGGGTCGGAGGCTACACCTTC. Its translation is CASSLSGVGGYTF.

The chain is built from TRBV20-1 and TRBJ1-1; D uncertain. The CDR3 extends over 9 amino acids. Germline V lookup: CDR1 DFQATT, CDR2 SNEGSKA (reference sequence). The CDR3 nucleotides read TGCAAGGGAGGGACTGAAGCTTTCTTT. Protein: CKGGTEAFF.

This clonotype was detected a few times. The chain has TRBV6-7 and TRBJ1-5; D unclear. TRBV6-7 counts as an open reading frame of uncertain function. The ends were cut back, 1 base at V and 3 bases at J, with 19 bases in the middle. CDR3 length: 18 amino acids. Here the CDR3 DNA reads TGTGCCAGCAGTTACTTCATGGTGTCAGGACTTCTCAATCAGCCCCAGCATTTT. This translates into CASSYFMVSGLLNQPQHF.

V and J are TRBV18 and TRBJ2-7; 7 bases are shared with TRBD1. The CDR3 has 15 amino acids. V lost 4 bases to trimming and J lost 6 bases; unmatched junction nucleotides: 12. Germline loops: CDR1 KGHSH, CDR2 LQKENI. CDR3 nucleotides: TGTGCCAGCTCACAGAGGACAGGTGAAGGCAGCGAGCAGTACTTC. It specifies CASSQRTGEGSEQYF. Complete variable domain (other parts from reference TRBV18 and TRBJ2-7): NAGVMQNPRHLVRRRGQEARLRCSPMKGHSHVYWYRQLPEEGLKFMVYLQKENIIDESGMPKERFSAEFPKEGPSILRIQQVVRGDSAAYFCASSQRTGEGSEQYFGPGTRLTVT.

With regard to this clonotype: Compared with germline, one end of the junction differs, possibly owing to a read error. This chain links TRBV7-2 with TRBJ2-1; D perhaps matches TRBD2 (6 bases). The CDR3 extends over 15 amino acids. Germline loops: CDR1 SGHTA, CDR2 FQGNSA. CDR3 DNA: TGTGCCAGCACCTTAGGAGGGAGCTCCTACAATGAGCAGTTCTTC. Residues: CASTLGGSSYNEQFF.

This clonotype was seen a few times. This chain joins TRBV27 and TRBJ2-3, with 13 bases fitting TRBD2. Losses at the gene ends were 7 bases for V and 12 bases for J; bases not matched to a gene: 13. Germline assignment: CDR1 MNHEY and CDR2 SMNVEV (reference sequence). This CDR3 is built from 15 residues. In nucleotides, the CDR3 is TGTGCCAGCACCGCCGGGACTAGCGGGAAAACGCCTCAGTATTTT. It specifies CASTAGTSGKTPQYF.

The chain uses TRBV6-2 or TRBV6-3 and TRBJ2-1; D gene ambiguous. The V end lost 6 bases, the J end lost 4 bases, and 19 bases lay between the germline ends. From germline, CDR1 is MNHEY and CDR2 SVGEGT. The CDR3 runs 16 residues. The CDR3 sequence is CASRSPSGGRYNEQFF. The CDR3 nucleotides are TGTGCCAGCAGGAGTCCCTCCGGTGGGCGGTACAATGAGCAGTTCTTC.